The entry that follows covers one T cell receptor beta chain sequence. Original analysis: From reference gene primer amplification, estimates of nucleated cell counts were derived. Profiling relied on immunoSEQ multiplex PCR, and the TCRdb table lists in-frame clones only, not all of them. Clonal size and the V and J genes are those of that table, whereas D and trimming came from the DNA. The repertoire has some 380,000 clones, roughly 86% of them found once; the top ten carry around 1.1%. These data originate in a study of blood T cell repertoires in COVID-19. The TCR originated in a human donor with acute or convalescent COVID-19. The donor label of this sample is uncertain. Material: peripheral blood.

CDR3 loop: CASSNGQGAEQFF. The CDR3 DNA reads TGTGCCAGCAGCAACGGACAGGGGGCTGAGCAGTTCTTC. The chain has TRBV7-6 and TRBJ2-1, with 11 bases aligning to TRBD1. The V and J ends lost 5 bases and 9 bases, in that order; junction bases with no gene match: 3. In germline, CDR1 is SGHVS, CDR2 FNYEAQ. This CDR3 is built from 13 residues.